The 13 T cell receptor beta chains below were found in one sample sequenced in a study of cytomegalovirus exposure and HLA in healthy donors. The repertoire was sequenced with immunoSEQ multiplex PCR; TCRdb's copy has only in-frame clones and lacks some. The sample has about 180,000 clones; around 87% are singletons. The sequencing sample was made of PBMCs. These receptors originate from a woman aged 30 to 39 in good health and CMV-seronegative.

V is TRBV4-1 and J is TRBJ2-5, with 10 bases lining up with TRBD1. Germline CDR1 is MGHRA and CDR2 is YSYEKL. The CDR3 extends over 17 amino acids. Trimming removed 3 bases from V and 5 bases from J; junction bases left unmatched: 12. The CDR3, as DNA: TGCGCCAGCAGCCACCCGCCGGGACAGGGGAACCGGGAGACCCAGTACTTC. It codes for CASSHPPGQGNRETQYF.

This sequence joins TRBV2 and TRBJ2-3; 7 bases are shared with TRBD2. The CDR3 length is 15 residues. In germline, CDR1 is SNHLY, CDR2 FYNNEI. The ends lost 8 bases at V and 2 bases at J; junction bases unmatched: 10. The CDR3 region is CASHPPSGNTDTQYF. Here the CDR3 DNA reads TGTGCCAGCCACCCCCCTAGCGGAAACACAGATACGCAGTATTTT.

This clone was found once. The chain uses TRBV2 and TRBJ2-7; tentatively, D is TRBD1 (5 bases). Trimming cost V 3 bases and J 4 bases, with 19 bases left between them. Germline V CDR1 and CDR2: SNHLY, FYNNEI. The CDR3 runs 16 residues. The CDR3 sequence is CASSERQGLLRYEQYF. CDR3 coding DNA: TGTGCCAGCAGTGAGCGGCAGGGCCTCCTTAGGTACGAGCAGTACTTC.

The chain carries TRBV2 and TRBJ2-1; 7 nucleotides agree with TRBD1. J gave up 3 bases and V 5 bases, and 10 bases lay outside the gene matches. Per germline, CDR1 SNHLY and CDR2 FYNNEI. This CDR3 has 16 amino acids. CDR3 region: CASSNKQGLIYNEQFF. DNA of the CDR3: TGTGCCAGCAGTAACAAACAGGGGTTGATCTACAATGAGCAGTTCTTC. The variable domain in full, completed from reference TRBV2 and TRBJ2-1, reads EPEVTQTPSHQVTQMGQEVILRCVPISNHLYFYWYRQILGQKVEFLVSFYNNEISEKSEIFDDQFSVERPDGSNFTLKIRSTKLEDSAMYFCASSNKQGLIYNEQFFGPGTRLTVL.

The CDR3 here is CAWGTGGFGYTF. CDR3 coding DNA: TGTGCCTGGGGGACAGGGGGTTTTGGCTACACCTTC. The chain couples TRBV30 to TRBJ1-2; the match to TRBD1 covers 11 bases. This CDR3 spans 12 amino acids. The germline CDR1 and CDR2 sequences are GTSNPN and SVGIG (reference sequence). With V trimmed by 5 bases and J by 7 bases, 3 bases remained unmatched.

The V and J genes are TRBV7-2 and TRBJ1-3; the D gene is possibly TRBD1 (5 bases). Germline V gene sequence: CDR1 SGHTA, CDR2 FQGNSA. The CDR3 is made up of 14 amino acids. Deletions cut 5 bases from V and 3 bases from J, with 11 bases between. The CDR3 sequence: CASSIQGSGNTIYF. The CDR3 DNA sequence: TGTGCCAGCAGCATTCAGGGTAGTGGAAACACCATATATTTT.

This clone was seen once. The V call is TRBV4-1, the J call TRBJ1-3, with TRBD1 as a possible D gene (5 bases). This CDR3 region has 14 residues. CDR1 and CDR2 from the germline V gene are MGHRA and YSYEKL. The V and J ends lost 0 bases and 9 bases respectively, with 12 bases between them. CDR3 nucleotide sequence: TGCGCCAGCAGCCAAGAGGATTATAGGGGCACCATATATTTT. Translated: CASSQEDYRGTIYF.

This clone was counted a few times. CDR3 nucleotide sequence: TGTGCCAGCAGCTTGGGGGGTGCTGAAGCTTTCTTT. The encoded protein is CASSLGGAEAFF. The rearrangement links TRBV7-9 to TRBJ1-1, with D tentatively TRBD1 (5 bases). Per the germline V gene, CDR1 is SEHNR and CDR2 is FQNEAQ (reference sequence). Trimming removed 3 bases at V and 6 bases at J, with 8 bases between. The CDR3 runs 12 residues.

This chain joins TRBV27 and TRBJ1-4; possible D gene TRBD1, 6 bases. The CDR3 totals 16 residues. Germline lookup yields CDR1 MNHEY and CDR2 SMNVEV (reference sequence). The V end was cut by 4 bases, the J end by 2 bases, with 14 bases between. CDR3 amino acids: CASSSTGWATNEKLFF. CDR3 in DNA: TGTGCCAGCAGTTCTACAGGGTGGGCGACTAATGAAAAACTGTTTTTT.

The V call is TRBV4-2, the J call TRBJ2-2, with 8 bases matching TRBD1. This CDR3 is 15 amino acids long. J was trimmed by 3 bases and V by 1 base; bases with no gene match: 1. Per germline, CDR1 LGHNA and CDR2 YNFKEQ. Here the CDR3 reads CASSQVQGDTGELFF. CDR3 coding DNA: TGTGCCAGCAGCCAAGTACAGGGGGACACCGGGGAGCTGTTTTTT.

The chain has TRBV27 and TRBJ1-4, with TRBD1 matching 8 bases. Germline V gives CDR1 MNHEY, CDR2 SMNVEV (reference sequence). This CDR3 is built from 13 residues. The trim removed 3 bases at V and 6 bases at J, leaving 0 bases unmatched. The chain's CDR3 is CASSLTGDEKLFF. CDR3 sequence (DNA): TGTGCCAGCAGTTTGACAGGGGATGAAAAACTGTTTTTT. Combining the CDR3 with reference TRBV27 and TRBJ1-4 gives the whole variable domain EAQVTQNPRYLITVTGKKLTVTCSQNMNHEYMSWYRQDPGLGLRQIYYSMNVEVTDKGDVPEGYKVSRKEKRNFPLILESPSPNQTSLYFCASSLTGDEKLFFGSGTQLSVL.

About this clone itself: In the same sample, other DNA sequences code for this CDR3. The CDR3 sequence: CASSNTGTSGSPLHF. The CDR3 region has the DNA TGTGCCAGCAGTAACACCGGGACATCGGGTTCACCCCTCCACTTT. The rearrangement links TRBV25-1 to TRBJ1-6; tentatively, D is TRBD1 (6 bases). The CDR3 extends over 15 amino acids. From germline, CDR1 is MGHDK and CDR2 SYGVNS. The V end was cut by 5 bases, the J end by 9 bases, with 17 bases between.

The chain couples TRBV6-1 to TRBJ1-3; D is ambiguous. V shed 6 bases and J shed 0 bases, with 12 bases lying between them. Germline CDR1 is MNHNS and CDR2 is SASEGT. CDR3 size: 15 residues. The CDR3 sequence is CASSLTATSGNTIYF. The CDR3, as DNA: TGTGCCAGCAGCCTAACAGCCACCTCTGGAAACACCATATATTTT.